This record looks at one TCR beta chain sequence and its context. Clones were sequenced by immunoSEQ multiplex PCR, and TCRdb holds only the in-frame ones, with some missing. In the table there are around 41,000 clones, approximately 83% of which are singletons. These data come from a study of T cells in localized non-small cell lung cancer. V shed 4 bases, J shed 7 bases, and the junction held 2 bases outside the gene matches. The CDR3 sequence is 13 residues long. Germline V CDR1 and CDR2: LNHNV, YYDKDF (reference sequence). The rearrangement uses TRBV15 and TRBJ2-1; 9 positions match TRBD1. This receptor was obtained from a man between 40 and 69 years old with stage I lung adenocarcinoma. This specimen was peripheral blood, taken before any cancer treatment. This CDR3 is CATSTTGGNEQFF. In DNA, the CDR3 is TGTGCCACCAGCACGACAGGGGGGAATGAGCAGTTCTTC.